This T cell receptor beta chain is drawn from a study of shared clonotypes between healthy human individuals. Findings and caveats of the study: Sorted-subset samples were not fully sequenced, rarefaction indicated.

This table comes from immunoSEQ multiplex PCR, and its TCRdb copy is limited to in-frame clones, with some not included. The data show some 900,000 clones, around three quarters seen once. Trimming took 7 bases from V and 4 from J; bases not matched to a gene: 12. Germline values: CDR1 ENHRY, CDR2 SYGVKD. The CDR3 extends over 15 amino acids. This clone was observed at least ten times. What it recognizes is unknown. Subsets obtained from CD4+ cells comprised CD45RA+ naive and CD45RA-negative memory cells. The TCR comes from a man between 18 and 35 years old in good health. Sequencing was done on a sample of memory CD4+ T cells sorted from blood. Noted subset: CD45RA-negative fraction. The chain has TRBV10-3 and TRBJ2-7, with TRBD1 matching over 8 bases. CDR3 coding DNA: TGTGCCATCACCCCCGGACAGGGTGAATTTTACGAGCAGTACTTC. Its translation is CAITPGQGEFYEQYF.